Listed below are T cell receptor beta chains from one sample, sequenced in a study of T-cell memory formation after mild COVID-19. TCRdb re-called the 5' RACE reads through MiXCR, storing one row per CDR3 protein. The table shows approximately 170,000 distinct CDR3 sequences, with 10% to 15% occurring only once. Sequencing used PBMCs or a T cell subset sorted from them (not recorded which). Every receptor here comes from a man aged 18-30 years who had mild COVID-19 (a few samples of this study predate the infection). Cell type and time point are not known. The CDR3 runs from the conserved cysteine through the conserved F or W. The D gene is left open where the match is weak. Expanded clones get a size class; other rows say once, few or many, or leave the size out.

J	V	D	size	DNA	CDR3
TRBJ1-6	TRBV4-3	TRBD1	few	TGCGCCAGCAGCCACGGACAGGCCGATAATTCACCCCTCCACTTT	CASSHGQADNSPLHF
TRBJ2-3	TRBV5-1	TRBD2	NA	TGCGCCAGCAGCTTGCCACTAGCGGGGAGCACAGATACGCAGTATTTT	CASSLPLAGSTDTQYF
TRBJ1-4	TRBV4-1	NA	many	TGCGCCAGCAGCCAAGATCGGGGCACCGATGCAACTAATGAAAAACTGTTTTTT	CASSQDRGTDATNEKLFF
TRBJ2-1	TRBV5-1	TRBD2	few	TGCGCCAGCCAAAGGACTAGCGGGGGGGCATCGAATGAGCAGTTCTTC	CASQRTSGGASNEQFF
TRBJ2-7	TRBV5-1	NA	few	TGCGCCAGCAGCTTGGGGTCCGCGCGACCCTACGAGCAGTACTTC	CASSLGSARPYEQYF
TRBJ2-3	TRBV7-2	NA	few	TGTGCCAGCAGCTTAGGACTCCCCCGGGTAGCTACGCAGTATTTT	CASSLGLPRVATQYF
TRBJ2-5	TRBV2	TRBD1	NA	TGTGCCAGCAGTGAGGATATAATACAGGGGGCCCCGTACTTC	CASSEDIIQGAPYF
TRBJ1-5	TRBV20-1	NA	few	TGCAGTGCTAGAGGGGTTAGCAATCAGCCCCAGCATTTT	CSARGVSNQPQHF
TRBJ2-5	TRBV12-3/TRBV12-4	TRBD2	NA	TGTGCCAGCAGGCGAGCGGGGAACCAAGAGACCCAGTACTTC	CASRRAGNQETQYF
TRBJ1-1	TRBV18	NA	NA	TGTGCCAGCTCACCACCCCTCGGACGTCTTGAAGCTTTCTTT	CASSPPLGRLEAFF
TRBJ2-3	TRBV20-1	NA	few	TGCAGTGCTAACGAGGGGACTAGCACAGATACGCAGTATTTT	CSANEGTSTDTQYF
TRBJ2-5	TRBV5-1	NA	NA	TGCGCCAGCAGCTTGGGGCCACAGGGTGCAGGGGAGACCCAGTACTTC	CASSLGPQGAGETQYF
TRBJ1-1	TRBV7-2	NA	few	TGTGCCAGCAGGTCTAACTTGAACACTGAAGCTTTCTTT	CASRSNLNTEAFF
TRBJ2-2	TRBV7-3	NA	many	TGTGCCAGCAGCTTCGACAGTTCCGGGGAGCTGTTTTTT	CASSFDSSGELFF
TRBJ1-4	TRBV2	NA	NA	TGTGCCAGCACTCTTCTGGAAAAACTGTTTTTT	CASTLLEKLFF
TRBJ1-3	TRBV7-2	TRBD1	few	TGTGCCAGCACTCTGCCAGGGGGCGCCGGAAACACCATATATTTT	CASTLPGGAGNTIYF
TRBJ2-3	TRBV9	NA	NA	TGTGCCAGCAGCCCTCTCGGGTGGAGCGATAGTACGCAGTATTTT	CASSPLGWSDSTQYF
TRBJ2-1	TRBV9	TRBD1	NA	TGTGCCAGCAGCGCCCAGCTGCCGGGACAGGGGAATGAGCAGTTCTTC	CASSAQLPGQGNEQFF
TRBJ1-2	TRBV18	TRBD1	few	TGTGCCAGCTCACCAAGGACAGGGGGCCATGGCTACACCTTC	CASSPRTGGHGYTF
TRBJ2-1	TRBV6-2/TRBV6-3	NA	few	TGTGCCAGCAGTTACTTTACCGAGAATGAGCAGTTCTTC	CASSYFTENEQFF
TRBJ2-5	TRBV29-1	NA	few	TGCAGCGTTGTAGGAGAGACCCAGTACTTC	CSVVGETQYF
TRBJ2-1	TRBV20-1	NA	NA	TGCAGTGCTAGAACCAGCTCCTACAATGAGCAGTTCTTC	CSARTSSYNEQFF